This T cell receptor (beta chain) derives from a study of cytomegalovirus exposure and HLA in healthy donors. V shed 7 bases, J shed 0 bases, and the junction held 8 bases outside the gene matches. CDR1 is SQVTM and CDR2 is ANQGSEA in the germline V gene. The CDR3 is 15 amino acids. PCR involved 60 Vbeta and 13 Jbeta primers. Generated by immunoSEQ multiplex PCR, the TCRdb table keeps only in-frame clones and is missing some. The sample holds some 150,000 clones, 79% seen once. The sample consisted of PBMCs. The V and J genes are TRBV29-1 and TRBJ2-7; 11 nucleotides align to TRBD1. The clonotype originates from a man aged 45-60 years in good health and CMV-seropositive. The CDR3 spells CSDARDRGSSYEQYF. The CDR3 DNA reads TGCAGCGATGCCCGGGACAGGGGGAGCTCCTACGAGCAGTACTTC.